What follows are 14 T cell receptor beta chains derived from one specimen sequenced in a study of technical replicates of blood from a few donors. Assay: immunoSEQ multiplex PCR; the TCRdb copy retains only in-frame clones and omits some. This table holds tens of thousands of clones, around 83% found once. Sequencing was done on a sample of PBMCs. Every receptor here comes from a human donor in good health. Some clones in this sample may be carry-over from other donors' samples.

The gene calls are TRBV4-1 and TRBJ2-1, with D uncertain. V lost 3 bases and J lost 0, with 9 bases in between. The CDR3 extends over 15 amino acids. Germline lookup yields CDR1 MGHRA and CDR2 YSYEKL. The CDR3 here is CASSHPVSSYNEQFF. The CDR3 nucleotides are TGCGCCAGCAGCCACCCGGTGAGCTCCTACAATGAGCAGTTCTTC.

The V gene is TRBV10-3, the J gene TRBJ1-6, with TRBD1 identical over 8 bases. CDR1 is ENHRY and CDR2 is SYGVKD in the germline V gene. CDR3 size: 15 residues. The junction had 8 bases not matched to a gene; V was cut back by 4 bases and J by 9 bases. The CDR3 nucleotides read TGTGCCATCAGTGGACAACGGACAGGGCTTTCACCCCTCCACTTT. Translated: CAISGQRTGLSPLHF.

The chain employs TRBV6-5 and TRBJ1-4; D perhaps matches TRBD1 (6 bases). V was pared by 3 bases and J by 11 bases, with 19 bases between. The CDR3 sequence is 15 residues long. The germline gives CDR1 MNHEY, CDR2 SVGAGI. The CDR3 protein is CASSYFGQGGEKLFF. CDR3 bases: TGTGCCAGCAGTTATTTCGGACAAGGGGGAGAGAAACTGTTTTTT.

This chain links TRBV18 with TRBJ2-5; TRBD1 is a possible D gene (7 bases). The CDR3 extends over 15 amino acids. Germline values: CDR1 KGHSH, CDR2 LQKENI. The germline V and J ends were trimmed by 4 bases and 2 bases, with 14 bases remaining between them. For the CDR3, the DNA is TGTGCCAGCTCACGGCAGGGGGGCCAGCAAGAGACCCAGTACTTC. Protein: CASSRQGGQQETQYF.

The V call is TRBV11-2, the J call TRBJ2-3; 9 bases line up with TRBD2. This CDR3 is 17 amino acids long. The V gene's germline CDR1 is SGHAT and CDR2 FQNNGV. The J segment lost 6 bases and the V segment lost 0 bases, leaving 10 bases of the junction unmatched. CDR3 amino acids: CASSLDRRLAVPDTQYF. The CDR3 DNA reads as TGTGCCAGCAGCTTAGATCGGAGACTAGCGGTACCGGATACGCAGTATTTT. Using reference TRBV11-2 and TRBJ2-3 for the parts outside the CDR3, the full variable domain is EAGVAQSPRYKIIEKRQSVAFWCNPISGHATLYWYQQILGQGPKLLIQFQNNGVVDDSQLPKDRFSAERLKGVDSTLKIQPAKLEDSAVYLCASSLDRRLAVPDTQYFGPGTRLTVL.

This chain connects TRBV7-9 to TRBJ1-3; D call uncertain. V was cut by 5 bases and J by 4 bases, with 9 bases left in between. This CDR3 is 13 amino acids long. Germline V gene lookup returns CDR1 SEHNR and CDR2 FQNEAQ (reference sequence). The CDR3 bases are TGTGCCAGCAGCCCCCCCTACGGAAACACCATATATTTT. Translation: CASSPPYGNTIYF.

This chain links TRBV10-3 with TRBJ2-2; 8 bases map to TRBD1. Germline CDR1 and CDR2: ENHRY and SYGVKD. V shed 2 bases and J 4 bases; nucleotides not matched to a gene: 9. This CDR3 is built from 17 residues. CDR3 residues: CAISEVVGTGATGELFF. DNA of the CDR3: TGTGCCATCAGTGAGGTAGTTGGGACAGGAGCCACCGGGGAGCTGTTTTTT.

The CDR3 here is CASSRYLVEGGYTF. CDR3 sequence (DNA): TGTGCCAGCAGCCGTTATCTGGTAGAGGGTGGCTACACCTTC. V is TRBV7-9 and J is TRBJ1-2; D is undetermined. This CDR3 comprises 14 residues. Trimming stripped 5 bases from V and 7 bases from J, with 17 bases between. The germline V gene encodes CDR1 SEHNR and CDR2 FQNEAQ (reference sequence).

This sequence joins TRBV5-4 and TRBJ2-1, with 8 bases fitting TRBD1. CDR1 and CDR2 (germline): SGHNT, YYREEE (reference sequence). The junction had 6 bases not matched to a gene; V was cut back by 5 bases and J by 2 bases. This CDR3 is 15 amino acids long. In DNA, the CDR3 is TGTGCCAGCAGGCTGGGACAGGACACCTACAATGAGCAGTTCTTC. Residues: CASRLGQDTYNEQFF.

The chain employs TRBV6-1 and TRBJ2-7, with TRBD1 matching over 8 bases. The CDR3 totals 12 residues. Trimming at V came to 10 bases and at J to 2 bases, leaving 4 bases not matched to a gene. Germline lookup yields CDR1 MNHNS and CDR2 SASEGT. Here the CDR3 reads CAIEQGAYEQYF. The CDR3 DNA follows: TGTGCCATAGAACAGGGGGCCTACGAGCAGTACTTC.

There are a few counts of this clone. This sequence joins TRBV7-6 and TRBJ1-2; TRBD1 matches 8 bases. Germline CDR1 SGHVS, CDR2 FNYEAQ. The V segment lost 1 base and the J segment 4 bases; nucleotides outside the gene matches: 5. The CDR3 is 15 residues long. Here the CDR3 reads CASSLESGGLYGYTF. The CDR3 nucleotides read TGTGCCAGCAGCTTAGAGTCAGGGGGCCTCTATGGCTACACCTTC.

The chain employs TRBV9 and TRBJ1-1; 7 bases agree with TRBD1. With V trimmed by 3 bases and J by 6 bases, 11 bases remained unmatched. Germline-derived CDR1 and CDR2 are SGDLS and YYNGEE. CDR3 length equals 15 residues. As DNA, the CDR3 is TGTGCCAGCAGCGCCCTTCTGACAGGGTCGGCTGAAGCTTTCTTT. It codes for CASSALLTGSAEAFF.

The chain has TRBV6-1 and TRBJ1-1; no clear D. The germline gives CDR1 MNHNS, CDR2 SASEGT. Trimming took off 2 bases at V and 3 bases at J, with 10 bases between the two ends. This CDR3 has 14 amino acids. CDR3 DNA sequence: TGTGCCAGCAGTGAATATCTTGGAGACACTGAAGCTTTCTTT. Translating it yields CASSEYLGDTEAFF.

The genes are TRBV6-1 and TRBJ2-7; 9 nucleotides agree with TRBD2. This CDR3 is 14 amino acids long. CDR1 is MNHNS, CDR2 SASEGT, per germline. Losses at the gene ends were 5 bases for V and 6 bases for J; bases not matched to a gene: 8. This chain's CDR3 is CASSNSGRLGEQYF. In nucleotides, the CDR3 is TGTGCCAGCAGTAATAGCGGGAGACTCGGCGAGCAGTACTTC.